This TCR beta chain was documented in a study of breast tumors, draining lymph nodes, adjacent tissues. Study results and limitations: Tumors had less TCR diversity than lymph nodes, more than nontumor tissue. Findings are consistent with lymph node origin and intratumoral expansion of most tumor T cells.

V lost 0 bases, J lost 6 bases, and 3 bases stayed unmatched. The germline V gene has CDR1 DFQATT and CDR2 SNEGSKA (reference sequence). The CDR3 consists of 15 residues. Breast cancer patients provided tissue from their axillary draining lymph nodes. Points on this clonotype: No antigen is known for it.

Using its own MiXCR run on the multiplex PCR reads, TCRdb lists one record per CDR3 protein. The sample includes approximately 89,000 distinct CDR3 sequences, roughly 28% of them seen just once. Source material: axillary lymph node tissue. The rearrangement links TRBV20-1 to TRBJ2-5, with 14 bases that match TRBD2. This receptor was identified in a female donor with breast cancer. Some clones in this sample may be carry-over from other donors' samples. CDR3 region: CSAREGTSGSQTQYF. CDR3 bases: TGCAGTGCTAGAGAGGGGACTAGCGGGAGCCAGACCCAGTACTTC.